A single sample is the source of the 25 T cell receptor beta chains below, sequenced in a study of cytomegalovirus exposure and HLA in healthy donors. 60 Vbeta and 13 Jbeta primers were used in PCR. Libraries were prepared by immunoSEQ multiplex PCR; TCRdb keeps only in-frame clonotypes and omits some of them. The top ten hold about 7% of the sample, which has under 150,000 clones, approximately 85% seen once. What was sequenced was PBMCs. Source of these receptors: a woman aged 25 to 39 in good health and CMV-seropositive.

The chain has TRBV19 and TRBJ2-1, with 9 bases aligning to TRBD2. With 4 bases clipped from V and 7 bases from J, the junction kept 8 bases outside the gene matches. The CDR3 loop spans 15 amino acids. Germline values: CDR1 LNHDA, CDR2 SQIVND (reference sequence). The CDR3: CASSTWVSGGNEQFF. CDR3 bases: TGTGCCAGTAGTACGTGGGTTAGCGGGGGAAATGAGCAGTTCTTC.

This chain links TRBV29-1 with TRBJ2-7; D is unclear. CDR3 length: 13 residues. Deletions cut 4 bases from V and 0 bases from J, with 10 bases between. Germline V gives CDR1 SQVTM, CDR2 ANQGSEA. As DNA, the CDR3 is TGCAGCGTTGGGTTCACACCCTCCTACGAGCAGTACTTC. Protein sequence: CSVGFTPSYEQYF.

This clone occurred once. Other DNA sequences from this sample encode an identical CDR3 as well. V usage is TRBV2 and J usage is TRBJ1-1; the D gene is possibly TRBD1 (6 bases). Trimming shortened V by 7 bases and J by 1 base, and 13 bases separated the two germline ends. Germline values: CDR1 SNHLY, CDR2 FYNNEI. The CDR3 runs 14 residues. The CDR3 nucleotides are TGTGCCAGCATTCGAGGGACACCGAACACTGAAGCTTTCTTT. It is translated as CASIRGTPNTEAFF.

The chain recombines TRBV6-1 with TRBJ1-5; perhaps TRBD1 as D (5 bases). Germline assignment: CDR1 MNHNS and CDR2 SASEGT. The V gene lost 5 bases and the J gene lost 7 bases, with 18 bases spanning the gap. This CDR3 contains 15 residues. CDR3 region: CASSPRGGRNQPQHF. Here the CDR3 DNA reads TGTGCCAGCAGTCCACGGGGGGGGAGAAACCAGCCCCAGCATTTT.

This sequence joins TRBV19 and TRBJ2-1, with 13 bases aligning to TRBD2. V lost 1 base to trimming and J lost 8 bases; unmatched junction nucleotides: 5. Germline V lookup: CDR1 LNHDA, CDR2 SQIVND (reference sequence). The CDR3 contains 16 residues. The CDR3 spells CASSIAGTSGIDEQFF. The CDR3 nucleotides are TGTGCCAGTAGTATAGCCGGGACTAGCGGGATTGATGAGCAGTTCTTC.

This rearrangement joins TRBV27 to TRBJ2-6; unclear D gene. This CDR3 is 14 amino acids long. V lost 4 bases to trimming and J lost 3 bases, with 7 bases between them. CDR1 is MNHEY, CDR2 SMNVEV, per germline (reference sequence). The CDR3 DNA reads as TGTGCCAGCAGTTCCCTCTTTGGGGCCAACGTCCTGACTTTC. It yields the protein CASSSLFGANVLTF.

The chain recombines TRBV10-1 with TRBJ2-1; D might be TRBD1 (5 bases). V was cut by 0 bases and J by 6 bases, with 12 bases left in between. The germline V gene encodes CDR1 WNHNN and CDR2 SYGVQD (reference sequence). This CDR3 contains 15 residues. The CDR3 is CASSESMGRANEQFF. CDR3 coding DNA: TGCGCCAGCAGTGAGTCGATGGGCAGGGCCAATGAGCAGTTCTTC.

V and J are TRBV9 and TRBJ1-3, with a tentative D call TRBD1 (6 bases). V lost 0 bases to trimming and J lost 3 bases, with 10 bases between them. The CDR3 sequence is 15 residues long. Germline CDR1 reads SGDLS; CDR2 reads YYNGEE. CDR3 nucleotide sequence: TGTGCCAGCAGCGTAGGGCAGGGGAATGGAAACACCATATATTTT. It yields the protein CASSVGQGNGNTIYF.

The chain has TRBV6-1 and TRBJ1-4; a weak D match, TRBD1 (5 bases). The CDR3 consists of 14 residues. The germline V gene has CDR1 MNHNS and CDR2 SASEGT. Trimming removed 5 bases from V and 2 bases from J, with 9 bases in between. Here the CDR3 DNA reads TGTGCCAGCAGTCAACAGGTCACTAATGAAAAACTGTTTTTT. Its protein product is CASSQQVTNEKLFF.

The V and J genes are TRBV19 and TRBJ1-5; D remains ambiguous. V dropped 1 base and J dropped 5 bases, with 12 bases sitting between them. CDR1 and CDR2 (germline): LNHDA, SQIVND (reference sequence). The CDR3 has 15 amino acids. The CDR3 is CASSIGVVLDQPQHF. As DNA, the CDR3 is TGTGCCAGTAGTATAGGAGTAGTGCTTGATCAGCCCCAGCATTTT.

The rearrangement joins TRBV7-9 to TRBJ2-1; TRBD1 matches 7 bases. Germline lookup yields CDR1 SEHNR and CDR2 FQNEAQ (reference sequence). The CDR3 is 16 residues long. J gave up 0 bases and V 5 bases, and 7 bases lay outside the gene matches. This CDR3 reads CASSVEGAGSYNEQFF. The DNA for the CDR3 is TGTGCCAGCAGCGTCGAGGGGGCGGGCTCCTACAATGAGCAGTTCTTC.

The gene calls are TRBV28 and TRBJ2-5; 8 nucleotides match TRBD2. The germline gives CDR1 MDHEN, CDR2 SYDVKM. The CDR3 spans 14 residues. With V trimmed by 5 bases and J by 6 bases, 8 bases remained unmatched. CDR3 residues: CASSRGLGGKTQYF. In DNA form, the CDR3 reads TGTGCCAGCAGTCGGGGACTAGGTGGGAAGACCCAGTACTTC.

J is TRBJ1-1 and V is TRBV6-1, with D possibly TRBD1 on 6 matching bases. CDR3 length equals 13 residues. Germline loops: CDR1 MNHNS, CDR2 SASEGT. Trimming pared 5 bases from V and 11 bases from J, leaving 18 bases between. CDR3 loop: CASSKTAFQGAFF. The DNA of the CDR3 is TGTGCCAGCAGTAAAACGGCATTCCAGGGGGCTTTCTTT.

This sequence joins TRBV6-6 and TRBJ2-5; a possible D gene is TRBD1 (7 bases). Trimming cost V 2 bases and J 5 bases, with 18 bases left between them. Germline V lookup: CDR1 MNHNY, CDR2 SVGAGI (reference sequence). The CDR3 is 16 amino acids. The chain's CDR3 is CASSYRPGGLGETQYF. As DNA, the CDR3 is TGTGCCAGCAGTTACCGGCCAGGGGGACTGGGGGAGACCCAGTACTTC.

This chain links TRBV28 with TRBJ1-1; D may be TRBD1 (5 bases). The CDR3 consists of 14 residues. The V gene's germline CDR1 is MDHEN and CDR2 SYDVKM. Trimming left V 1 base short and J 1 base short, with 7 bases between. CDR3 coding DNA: TGTGCCAGCAGTTTATCGCAGGGGAACACTGAAGCTTTCTTT. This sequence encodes CASSLSQGNTEAFF.

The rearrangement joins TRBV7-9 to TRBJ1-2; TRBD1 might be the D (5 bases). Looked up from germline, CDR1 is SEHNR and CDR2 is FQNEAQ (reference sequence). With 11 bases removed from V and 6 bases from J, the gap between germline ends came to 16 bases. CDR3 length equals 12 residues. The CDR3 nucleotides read TGTGCCGGTAGGACGCGGGGCGATGGCTACACCTTC. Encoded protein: CAGRTRGDGYTF.

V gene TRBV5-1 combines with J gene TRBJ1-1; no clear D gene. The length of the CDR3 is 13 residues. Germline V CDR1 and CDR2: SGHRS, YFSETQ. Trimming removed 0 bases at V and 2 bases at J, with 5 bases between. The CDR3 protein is CASSLEHNTEAFF. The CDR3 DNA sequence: TGCGCCAGCAGCTTGGAACACAACACTGAAGCTTTCTTT.

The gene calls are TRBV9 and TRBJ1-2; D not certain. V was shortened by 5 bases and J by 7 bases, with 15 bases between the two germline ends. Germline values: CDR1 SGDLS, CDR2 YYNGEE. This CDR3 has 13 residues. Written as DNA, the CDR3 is TGTGCCAGCAGTGGTTCGGTAGGGAGTGGCTACACCTTC. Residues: CASSGSVGSGYTF.

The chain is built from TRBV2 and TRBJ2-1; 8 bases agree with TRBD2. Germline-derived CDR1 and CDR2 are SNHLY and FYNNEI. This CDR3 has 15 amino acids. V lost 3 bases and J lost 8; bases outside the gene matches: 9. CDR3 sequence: CASSDRGGSGYEQFF. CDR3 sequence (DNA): TGTGCCAGCAGTGATCGGGGGGGGAGCGGGTATGAGCAGTTCTTC.

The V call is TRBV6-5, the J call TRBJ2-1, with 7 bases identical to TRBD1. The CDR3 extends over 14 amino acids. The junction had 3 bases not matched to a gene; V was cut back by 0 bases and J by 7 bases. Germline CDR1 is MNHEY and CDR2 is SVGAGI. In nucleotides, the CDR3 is TGTGCCAGCAGTTACTCGACAGGGAGAAATGAGCAGTTCTTC. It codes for CASSYSTGRNEQFF.

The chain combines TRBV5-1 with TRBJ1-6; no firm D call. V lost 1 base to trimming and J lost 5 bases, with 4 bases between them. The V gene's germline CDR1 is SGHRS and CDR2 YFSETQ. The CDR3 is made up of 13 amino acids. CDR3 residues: CASSLPDNSPLHF. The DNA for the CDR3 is TGCGCCAGCAGCTTGCCAGATAATTCACCCCTCCACTTT.

The CDR3 nucleotides read TGTGCCAGCCTAGACCCTACGGAGGCAGCTTTCTTT. It codes for CASLDPTEAAFF. J is TRBJ1-1 and V is TRBV27; D unresolved. V lost 8 bases to trimming and J lost 10 bases, with 17 bases between them. Germline V lookup: CDR1 MNHEY, CDR2 SMNVEV (reference sequence). This CDR3 comprises 12 residues.

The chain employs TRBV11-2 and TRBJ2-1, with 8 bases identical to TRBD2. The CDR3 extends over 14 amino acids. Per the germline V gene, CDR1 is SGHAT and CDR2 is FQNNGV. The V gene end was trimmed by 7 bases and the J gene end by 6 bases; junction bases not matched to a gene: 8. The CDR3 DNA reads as TGTGCCAGCACCGGGGGGGCCGCCCGCAATGAGCAGTTCTTC. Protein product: CASTGGAARNEQFF. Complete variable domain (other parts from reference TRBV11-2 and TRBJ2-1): EAGVAQSPRYKIIEKRQSVAFWCNPISGHATLYWYQQILGQGPKLLIQFQNNGVVDDSQLPKDRFSAERLKGVDSTLKIQPAKLEDSAVYLCASTGGAARNEQFFGPGTRLTVL.

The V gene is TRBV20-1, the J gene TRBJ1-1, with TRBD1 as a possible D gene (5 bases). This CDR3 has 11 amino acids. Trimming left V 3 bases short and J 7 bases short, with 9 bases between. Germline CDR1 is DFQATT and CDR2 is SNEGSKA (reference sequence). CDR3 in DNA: TGCAGTGCTAGTTTCAGGGTTGAAGCTTTCTTT. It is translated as CSASFRVEAFF.

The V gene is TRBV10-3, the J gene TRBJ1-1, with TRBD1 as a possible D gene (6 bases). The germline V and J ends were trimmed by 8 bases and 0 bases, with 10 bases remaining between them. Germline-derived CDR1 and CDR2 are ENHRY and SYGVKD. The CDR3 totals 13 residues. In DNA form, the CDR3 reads TGTGCCATCGGGGGCGGACTGAACACTGAAGCTTTCTTT. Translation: CAIGGGLNTEAFF.